Included here is one T cell receptor (beta chain) sequence, with context. This entry comes from a study of blood T cell repertoires in COVID-19. About the research overall: Sites across the United States, Italy and Spain contributed samples from acute and convalescent COVID-19.

The CDR3 has 16 residues. CDR1 and CDR2 (germline): SGHVS, FNYEAQ. J lost 1 base, V lost 2 bases, and 7 bases had no gene match. Per the authors' pipeline: Reference gene primer amplification gave estimated nucleated cell counts. Using immunoSEQ multiplex PCR, the repertoire was profiled, and TCRdb retains in-frame clones only, with some absent. The V and J calls and clone size are taken from that table; D and trimming were inferred from the DNA. Among roughly 84,000 clones, 75% to 90% were seen once, and the ten largest hold around 12%. V is TRBV7-6 and J is TRBJ2-5, with 7 bases identical to TRBD2. Sequencing used peripheral blood. The TCR originated in a woman between 40 and 55 years old with active or convalescent COVID-19. Written as DNA, the CDR3 is TGTGCCAGCAGCTTACAACCTCCTAGCGGCCAAGAGACCCAGTACTTC. This translates into CASSLQPPSGQETQYF. Variable domain in full (rest from reference TRBV7-6 and TRBJ2-5): GAGVSQSPRYKVTKRGQDVALRCDPISGHVSLYWYRQALGQGPEFLTYFNYEAQQDKSGLPNDRFSAERPEGSISTLTIQRTEQRDSAMYRCASSLQPPSGQETQYFGPGTRLLVL.